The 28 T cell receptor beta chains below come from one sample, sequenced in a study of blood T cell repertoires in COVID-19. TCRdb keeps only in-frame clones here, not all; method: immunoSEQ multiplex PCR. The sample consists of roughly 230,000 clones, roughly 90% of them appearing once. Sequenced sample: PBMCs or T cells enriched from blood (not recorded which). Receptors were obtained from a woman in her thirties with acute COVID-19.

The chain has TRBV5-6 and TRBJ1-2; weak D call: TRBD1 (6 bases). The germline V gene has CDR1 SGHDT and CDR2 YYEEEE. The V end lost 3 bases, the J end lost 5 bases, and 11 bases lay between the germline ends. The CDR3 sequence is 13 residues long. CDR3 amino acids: CASSYGQTYGYTF. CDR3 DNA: TGTGCCAGCAGCTACGGACAGACTTATGGCTACACCTTC.

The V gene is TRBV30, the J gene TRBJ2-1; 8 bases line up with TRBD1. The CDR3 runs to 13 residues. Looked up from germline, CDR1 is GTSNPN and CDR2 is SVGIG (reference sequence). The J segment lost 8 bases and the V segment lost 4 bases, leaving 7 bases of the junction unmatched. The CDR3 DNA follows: TGTGCCTGGATCCAGGGGGCTGGCTATGAGCAGTTCTTC. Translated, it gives CAWIQGAGYEQFF.

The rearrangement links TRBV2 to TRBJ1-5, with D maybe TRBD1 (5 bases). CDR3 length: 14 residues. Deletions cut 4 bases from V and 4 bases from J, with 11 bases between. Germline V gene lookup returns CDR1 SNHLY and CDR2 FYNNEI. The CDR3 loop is CASSVQVGNQPQHF. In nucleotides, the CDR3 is TGTGCCAGCAGTGTACAGGTAGGAAATCAGCCCCAGCATTTT.

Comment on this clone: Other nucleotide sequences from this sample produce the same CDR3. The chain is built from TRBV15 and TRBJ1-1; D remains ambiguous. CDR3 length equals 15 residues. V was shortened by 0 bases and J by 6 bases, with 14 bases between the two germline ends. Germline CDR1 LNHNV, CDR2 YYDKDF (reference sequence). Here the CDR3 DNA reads TGTGCCACCAGCAGAGATCATGGAGCGAGGGCTGAAGCTTTCTTT. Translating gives CATSRDHGARAEAFF.

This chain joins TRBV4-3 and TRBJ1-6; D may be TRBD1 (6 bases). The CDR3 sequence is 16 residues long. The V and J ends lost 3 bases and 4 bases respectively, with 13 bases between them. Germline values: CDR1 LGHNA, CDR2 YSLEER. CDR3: CASSQSGQGYNSPLHF. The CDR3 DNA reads TGCGCCAGCAGCCAGAGTGGGCAGGGGTATAATTCACCCCTCCACTTT.

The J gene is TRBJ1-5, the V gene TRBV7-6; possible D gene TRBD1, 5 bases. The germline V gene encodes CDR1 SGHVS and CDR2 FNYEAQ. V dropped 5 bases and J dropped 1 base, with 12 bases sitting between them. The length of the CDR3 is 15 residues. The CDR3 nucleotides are TGTGCCAGCAGCCCGATGCCAGGGAGCAATCAGCCCCAGCATTTT. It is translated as CASSPMPGSNQPQHF.

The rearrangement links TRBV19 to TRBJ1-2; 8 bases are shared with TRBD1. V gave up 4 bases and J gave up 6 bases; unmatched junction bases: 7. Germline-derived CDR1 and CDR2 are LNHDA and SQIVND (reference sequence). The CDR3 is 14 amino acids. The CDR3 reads CASSTWGQENGYTF. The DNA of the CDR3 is TGTGCCAGTAGTACATGGGGACAGGAGAATGGCTACACCTTC.

CDR3 protein: CAWEPLQGKLFF. DNA for the CDR3: TGTGCCTGGGAACCTCTACAGGGGAAACTGTTTTTT. V gene TRBV30 combines with J gene TRBJ1-4; 7 bases map to TRBD1. CDR1 is GTSNPN and CDR2 is SVGIG in the germline V gene (reference sequence). This CDR3 comprises 12 residues. Trimming removed 5 bases from V and 11 bases from J; junction bases left unmatched: 8.

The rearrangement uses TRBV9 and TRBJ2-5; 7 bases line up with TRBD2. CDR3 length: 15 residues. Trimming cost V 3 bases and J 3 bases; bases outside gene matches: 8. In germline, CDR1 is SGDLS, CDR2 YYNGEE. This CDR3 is CASSADGSGEETQYF. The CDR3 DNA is TGTGCCAGCAGCGCGGATGGGAGCGGGGAAGAGACCCAGTACTTC.

The CDR3: CASSRGRGGAGADTQYF. The DNA for the CDR3 is TGTGCCAGTAGTCGAGGTCGCGGGGGGGCTGGCGCAGATACGCAGTATTTT. The chain employs TRBV19 and TRBJ2-3; TRBD2 matches 9 bases. The CDR3 is 17 amino acids. The germline V gene has CDR1 LNHDA and CDR2 SQIVND (reference sequence). V lost 5 bases, J lost 4 bases, and 13 bases stayed unmatched. Looking up the rest from reference TRBV19 and TRBJ2-3 gives the full variable domain: DGGITQSPKYLFRKEGQNVTLSCEQNLNHDAMYWYRQDPGQGLRLIYYSQIVNDFQKGDIAEGYSVSREKKESFPLTVTSAQKNPTAFYLCASSRGRGGAGADTQYFGPGTRLTVL.

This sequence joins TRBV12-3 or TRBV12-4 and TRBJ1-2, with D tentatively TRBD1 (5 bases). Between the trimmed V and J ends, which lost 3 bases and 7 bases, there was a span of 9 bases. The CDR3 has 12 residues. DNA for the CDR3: TGTGCCAGCAGTTTTGGGGGGGGTGGCTACACCTTC. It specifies CASSFGGGGYTF.

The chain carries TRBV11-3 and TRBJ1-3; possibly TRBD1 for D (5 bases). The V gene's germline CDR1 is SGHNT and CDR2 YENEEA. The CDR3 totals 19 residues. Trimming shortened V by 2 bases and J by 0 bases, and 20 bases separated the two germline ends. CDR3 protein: CASSLSPRAAEASGNTIYF. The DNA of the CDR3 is TGTGCCAGCAGCTTATCCCCCAGGGCCGCCGAAGCCTCTGGAAACACCATATATTTT.

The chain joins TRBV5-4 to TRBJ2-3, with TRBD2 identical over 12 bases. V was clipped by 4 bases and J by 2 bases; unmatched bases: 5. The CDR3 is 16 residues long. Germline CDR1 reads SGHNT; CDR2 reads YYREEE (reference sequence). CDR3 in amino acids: CASSPGLAGHTDTQYF. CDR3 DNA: TGTGCCAGCAGCCCTGGACTAGCGGGGCACACAGATACGCAGTATTTT. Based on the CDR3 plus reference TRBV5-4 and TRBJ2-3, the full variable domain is ETGVTQSPTHLIKTRGQQVTLRCSSQSGHNTVSWYQQALGQGPQFIFQYYREEENGRGNFPPRFSGLQFPNYSSELNVNALELDDSALYLCASSPGLAGHTDTQYFGPGTRLTVL.

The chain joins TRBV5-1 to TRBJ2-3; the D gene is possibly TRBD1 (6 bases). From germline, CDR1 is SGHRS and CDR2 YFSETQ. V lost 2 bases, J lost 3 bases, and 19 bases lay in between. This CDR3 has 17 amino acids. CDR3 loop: CASSLGVTGQGTDTQYF. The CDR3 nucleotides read TGCGCCAGCAGCTTAGGAGTGACAGGCCAGGGTACAGATACGCAGTATTTT.

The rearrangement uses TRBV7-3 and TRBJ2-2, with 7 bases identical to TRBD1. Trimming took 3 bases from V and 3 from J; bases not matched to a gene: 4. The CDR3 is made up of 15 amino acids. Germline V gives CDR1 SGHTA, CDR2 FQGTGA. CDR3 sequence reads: CASSFGDRDTGELFF. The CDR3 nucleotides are TGTGCCAGCAGCTTCGGAGACAGGGACACCGGGGAGCTGTTTTTT. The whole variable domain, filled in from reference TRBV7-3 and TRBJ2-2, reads GAGVSQTPSNKVTEKGKYVELRCDPISGHTALYWYRQSLGQGPEFLIYFQGTGAADDSGLPNDRFFAVRPEGSVSTLKIQRTERGDSAVYLCASSFGDRDTGELFFGEGSRLTVL.

The CDR3 DNA reads TGTGCCAGCAGTTCGGGACTAGCCTACGAGCAGTACTTC. Protein sequence: CASSSGLAYEQYF. J is TRBJ2-7 and V is TRBV27, with 8 bases identical to TRBD2. The CDR3 extends over 13 amino acids. Trimming at V came to 4 bases and at J to 2 bases, leaving 1 base not matched to a gene. CDR1 and CDR2 (germline): MNHEY, SMNVEV (reference sequence).

The CDR3 region is CARARGGKNTEAFF. In nucleotides, the CDR3 is TGTGCCCGAGCTCGGGGGGGTAAGAACACTGAAGCTTTCTTT. The chain links TRBV27 to TRBJ1-1, with D possibly TRBD1 on 5 matching bases. CDR3 length: 14 residues. With 11 bases removed from V and 1 base from J, the gap between germline ends came to 17 bases. Germline-derived CDR1 and CDR2 are MNHEY and SMNVEV (reference sequence).

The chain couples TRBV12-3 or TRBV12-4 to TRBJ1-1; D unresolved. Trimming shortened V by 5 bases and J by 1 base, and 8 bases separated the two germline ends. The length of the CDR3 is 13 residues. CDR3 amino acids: CASSGPRNTEAFF. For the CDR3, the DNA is TGTGCCAGCAGTGGGCCACGGAACACTGAAGCTTTCTTT.

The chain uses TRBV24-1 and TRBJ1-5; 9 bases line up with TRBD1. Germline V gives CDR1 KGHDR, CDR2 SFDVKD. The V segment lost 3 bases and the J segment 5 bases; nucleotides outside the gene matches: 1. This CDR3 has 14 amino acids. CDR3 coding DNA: TGTGCCACCAGTGATCGGACAGGGGATCAGCCCCAGCATTTT. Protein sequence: CATSDRTGDQPQHF.

The CDR3 nucleotides read TGCGCCAGCAGCCGAGGCAGGGGGATATACACTGAAGCTTTCTTT. Translating it yields CASSRGRGIYTEAFF. V and J are TRBV4-3 and TRBJ1-1; 7 nucleotides agree with TRBD1. The CDR3 spans 15 residues. The ends lost 4 bases at V and 3 bases at J; junction bases unmatched: 8. Germline CDR1 reads LGHNA; CDR2 reads YSLEER.

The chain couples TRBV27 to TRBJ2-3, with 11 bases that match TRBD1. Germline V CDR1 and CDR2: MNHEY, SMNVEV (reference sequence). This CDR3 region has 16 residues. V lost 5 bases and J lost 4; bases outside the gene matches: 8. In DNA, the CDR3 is TGTGCCAGCAGTGCGAAGGACAGGGGGCGGTCAGATACGCAGTATTTT. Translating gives CASSAKDRGRSDTQYF.

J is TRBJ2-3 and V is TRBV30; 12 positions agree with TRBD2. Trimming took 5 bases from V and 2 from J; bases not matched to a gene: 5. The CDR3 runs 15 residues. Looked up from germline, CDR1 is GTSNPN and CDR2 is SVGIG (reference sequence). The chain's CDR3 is CAWSPSGGATDTQYF. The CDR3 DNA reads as TGTGCCTGGTCCCCTAGCGGGGGGGCCACAGATACGCAGTATTTT.

CDR3 protein: CASSGQGVYEKLFF. In DNA, the CDR3 is TGTGCCAGCAGCGGACAGGGGGTTTATGAAAAACTGTTTTTT. The chain uses TRBV28 and TRBJ1-4; 10 nucleotides match TRBD1. Trimming at V came to 6 bases and at J to 6 bases, leaving 4 bases not matched to a gene. The germline V gene has CDR1 MDHEN and CDR2 SYDVKM. The CDR3 contains 14 residues.

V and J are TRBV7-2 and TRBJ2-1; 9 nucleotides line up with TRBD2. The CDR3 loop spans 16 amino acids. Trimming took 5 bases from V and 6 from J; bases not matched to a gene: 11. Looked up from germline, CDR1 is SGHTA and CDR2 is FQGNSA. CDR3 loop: CASSPTSGGMRNEQFF. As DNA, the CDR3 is TGTGCCAGCAGCCCTACCAGCGGGGGGATGCGCAATGAGCAGTTCTTC.

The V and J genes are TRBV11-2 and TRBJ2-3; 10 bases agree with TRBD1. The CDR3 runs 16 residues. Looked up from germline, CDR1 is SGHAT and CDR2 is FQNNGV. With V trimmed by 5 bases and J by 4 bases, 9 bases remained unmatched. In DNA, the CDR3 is TGTGCCAGCAGCCCGCGGGACAGGGGAGGACCAGATACGCAGTATTTT. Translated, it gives CASSPRDRGGPDTQYF.

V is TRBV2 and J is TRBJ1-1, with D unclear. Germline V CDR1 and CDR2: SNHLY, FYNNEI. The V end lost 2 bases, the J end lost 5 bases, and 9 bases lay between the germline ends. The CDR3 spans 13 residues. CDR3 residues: CASSELGGTEAFF. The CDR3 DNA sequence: TGTGCCAGCAGTGAACTCGGAGGGACTGAAGCTTTCTTT.

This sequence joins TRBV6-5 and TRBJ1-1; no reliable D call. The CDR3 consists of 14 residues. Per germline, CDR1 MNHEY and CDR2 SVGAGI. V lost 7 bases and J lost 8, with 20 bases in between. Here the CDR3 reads CASKEQYSGSEAFF. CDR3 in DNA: TGTGCCAGCAAAGAACAGTATTCAGGATCGGAAGCTTTCTTT.

CDR3 loop: CASSSNTDNEQFF. In nucleotides, the CDR3 is TGCGCCAGCAGCTCCAACACCGACAATGAGCAGTTCTTC. This sequence joins TRBV5-1 and TRBJ2-1; D unclear. The V end was cut by 3 bases, the J end by 5 bases, with 9 bases between. The CDR3 extends over 13 amino acids. Germline V gives CDR1 SGHRS, CDR2 YFSETQ.